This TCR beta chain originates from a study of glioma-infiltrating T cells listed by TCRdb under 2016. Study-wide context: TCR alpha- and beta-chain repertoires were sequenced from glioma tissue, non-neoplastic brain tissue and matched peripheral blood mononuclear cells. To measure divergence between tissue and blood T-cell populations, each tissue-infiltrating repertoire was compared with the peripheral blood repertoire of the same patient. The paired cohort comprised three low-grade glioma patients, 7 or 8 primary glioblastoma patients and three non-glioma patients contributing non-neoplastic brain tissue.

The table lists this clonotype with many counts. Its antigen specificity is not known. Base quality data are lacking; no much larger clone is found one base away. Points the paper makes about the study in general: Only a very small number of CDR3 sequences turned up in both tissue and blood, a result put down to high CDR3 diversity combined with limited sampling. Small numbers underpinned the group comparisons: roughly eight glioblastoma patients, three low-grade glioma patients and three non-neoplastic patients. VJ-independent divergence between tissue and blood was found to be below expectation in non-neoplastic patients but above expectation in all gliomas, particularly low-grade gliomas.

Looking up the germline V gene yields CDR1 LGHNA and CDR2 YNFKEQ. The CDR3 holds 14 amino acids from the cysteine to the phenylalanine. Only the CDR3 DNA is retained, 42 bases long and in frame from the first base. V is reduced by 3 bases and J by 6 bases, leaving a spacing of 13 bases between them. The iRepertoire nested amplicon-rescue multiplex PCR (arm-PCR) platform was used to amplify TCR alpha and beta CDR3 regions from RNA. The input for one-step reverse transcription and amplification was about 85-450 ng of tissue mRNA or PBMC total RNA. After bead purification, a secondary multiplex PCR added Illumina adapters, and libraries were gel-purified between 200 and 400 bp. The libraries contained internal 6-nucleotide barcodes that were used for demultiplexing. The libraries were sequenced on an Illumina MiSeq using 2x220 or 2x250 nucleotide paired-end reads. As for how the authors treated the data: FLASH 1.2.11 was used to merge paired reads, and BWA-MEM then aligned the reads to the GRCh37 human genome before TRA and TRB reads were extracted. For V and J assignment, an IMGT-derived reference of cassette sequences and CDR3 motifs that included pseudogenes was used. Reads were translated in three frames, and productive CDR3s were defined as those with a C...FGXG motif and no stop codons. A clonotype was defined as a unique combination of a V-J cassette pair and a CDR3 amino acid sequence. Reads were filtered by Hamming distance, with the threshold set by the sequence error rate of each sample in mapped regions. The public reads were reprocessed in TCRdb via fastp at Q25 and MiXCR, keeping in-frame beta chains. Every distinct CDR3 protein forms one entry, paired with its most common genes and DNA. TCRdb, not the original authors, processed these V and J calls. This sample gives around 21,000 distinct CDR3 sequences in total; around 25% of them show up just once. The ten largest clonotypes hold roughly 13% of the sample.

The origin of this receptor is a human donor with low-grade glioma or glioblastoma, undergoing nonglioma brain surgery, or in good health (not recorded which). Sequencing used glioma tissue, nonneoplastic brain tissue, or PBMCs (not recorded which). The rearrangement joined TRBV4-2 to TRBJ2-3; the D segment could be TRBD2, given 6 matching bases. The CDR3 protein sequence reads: CASSHGGSGDTQYF. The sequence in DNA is TGTGCCAGCAGCCATGGAGGGTCCGGGGATACGCAGTATTTT.